This T cell receptor (beta chain) was recorded in a study of beta chain features in type 1 diabetes. Sorting that relied on CD45RO/CCR7/CD25/CD127/CD95/CD27 yielded CD4+ naive, central memory, regulatory and stem cell-like memory cells. Concerning this clone: Other DNA sequences in this sample translate to the same CDR3.

The ends lost 3 bases at V and 1 base at J; junction bases unmatched: 3. This CDR3 spans 15 amino acids. CDR1 and CDR2 from the germline V gene are MNHNS and SASEGT. Expressed TCRB transcripts were sequenced because the isolated RNA had all been reverse transcribed beforehand. Data came from immunoSEQ multiplex PCR; TCRdb stores just in-frame clones and leaves some out. This table has roughly 240,000 clones, 13% to 15% appearing once. This clonotype was obtained from a woman in her 40s in good health. The chain carries TRBV6-1 and TRBJ2-3; 8 bases line up with TRBD1. Material: naive CD4+ T cells from blood. CDR3 protein: CASSDPGQGTDTQYF. Written as DNA, the CDR3 is TGTGCCAGCAGTGACCCGGGACAGGGCACAGATACGCAGTATTTT.